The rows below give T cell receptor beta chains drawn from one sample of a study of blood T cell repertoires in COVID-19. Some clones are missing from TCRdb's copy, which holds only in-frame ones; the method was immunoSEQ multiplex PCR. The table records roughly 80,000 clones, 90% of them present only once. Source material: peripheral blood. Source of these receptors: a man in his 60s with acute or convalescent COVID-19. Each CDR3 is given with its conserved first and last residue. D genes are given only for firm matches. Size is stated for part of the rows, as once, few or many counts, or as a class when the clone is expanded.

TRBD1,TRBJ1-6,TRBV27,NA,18,TGTGCCAGCAGCCTTATGGGGACAGGGGCAGCGGGAAATTCACCCCTCCACTTT,CASSLMGTGAAGNSPLHF
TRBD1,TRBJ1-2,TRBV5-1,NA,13,TGCGCCAGCAGCGGGGGACAGAACTATGGCTACACCTTC,CASSGGQNYGYTF
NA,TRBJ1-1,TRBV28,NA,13,TGTGCCAGCAGTTTTCCACAGACAGGAGAAGCTTTCTTT,CASSFPQTGEAFF
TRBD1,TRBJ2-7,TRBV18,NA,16,TGTGCCAGCTCACCACTTACTAGGACAGGGACCTACGAGCAGTACTTC,CASSPLTRTGTYEQYF
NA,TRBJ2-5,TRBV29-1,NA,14,TGCAGCGTTGAACAGGGGTTCGGGGCAGAGACCCAGTACTTC,CSVEQGFGAETQYF
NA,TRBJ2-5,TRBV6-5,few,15,TGTGCCATTAAAAGGACAGCGGGGTTCCAAGAGACCCAGTACTTC,CAIKRTAGFQETQYF
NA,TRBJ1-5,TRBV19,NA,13,TGTGCCAGTAGTATATCCACACCCCGGGCCCAGCATTTT,CASSISTPRAQHF
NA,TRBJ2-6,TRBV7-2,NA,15,TGTGCCAGCAGGGTAGTGGGAGGAGGGGCCAACGTCCTGACTTTC,CASRVVGGGANVLTF
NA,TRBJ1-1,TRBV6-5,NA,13,TGTGCCAGCAGGGCAGTCGTGAACACTGAAGCTTTCTTT,CASRAVVNTEAFF
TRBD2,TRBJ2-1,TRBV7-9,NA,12,TGTGCCAGCAGTTCTCTAGCGGATGAGCAGTTCTTC,CASSSLADEQFF
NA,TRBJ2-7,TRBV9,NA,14,TGTGCCAGCAGCGTAGGGGCCGGGAGCTACGAGCAGTACTTC,CASSVGAGSYEQYF
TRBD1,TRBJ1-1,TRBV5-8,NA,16,TGTGCCAGCAGCCCTACCGGGACAGCAGTTAACACTGAAGCTTTCTTT,CASSPTGTAVNTEAFF
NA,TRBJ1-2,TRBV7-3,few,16,TGTGCCAGCAGTCCAACGACGGGAGGGGGAGACTATGGCTACACCTTC,CASSPTTGGGDYGYTF
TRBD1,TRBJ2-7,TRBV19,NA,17,TGTGCCAGTAGTATGATGGGACCGGGACAGGAGACCTACGAGCAGTACTTC,CASSMMGPGQETYEQYF
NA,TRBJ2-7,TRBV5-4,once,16,TGTGCCAGCAGCACGGAACAGGGAACACTCTCCTACGAGCAGTACTTC,CASSTEQGTLSYEQYF
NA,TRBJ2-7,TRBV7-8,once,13,TGTGCCAGCAGCTTAGGACGACTACGCGAGCAGTACTTC,CASSLGRLREQYF
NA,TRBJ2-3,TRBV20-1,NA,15,TGCAGTGCTAGTGGAGGGAGTGGACGCACAGATACGCAGTATTTT,CSASGGSGRTDTQYF
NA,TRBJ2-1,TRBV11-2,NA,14,TGTGCCAGCAGCTTAGCGGACGTCCGCGGGTGGCAGTTCTTC,CASSLADVRGWQFF
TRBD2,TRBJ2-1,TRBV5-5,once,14,TGTGCCAGCAGCCCGAGCGGGAACGTCAATGAGCAGTTCTTC,CASSPSGNVNEQFF
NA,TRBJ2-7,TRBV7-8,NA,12,TGTGCCAGCAGTCTCAGCTCCTACGAGCAGTACTTC,CASSLSSYEQYF
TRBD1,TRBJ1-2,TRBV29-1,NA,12,TGCAGCGTTGAGACAGGGGAGGACGGCTACACCTTC,CSVETGEDGYTF
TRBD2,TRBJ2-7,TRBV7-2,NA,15,TGTGCCAGCAGCGAAAATAGCGGGGAGATTTACGAGCAGTACTTC,CASSENSGEIYEQYF
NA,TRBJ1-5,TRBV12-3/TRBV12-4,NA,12,TGTGCCAGCAGTTACAGGGTTCAGCCCCAGCATTTT,CASSYRVQPQHF
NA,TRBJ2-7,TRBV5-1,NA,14,TGCGCCAGCAGCTTGTTTGACAGTATCTACGAGCAGTACTTC,CASSLFDSIYEQYF
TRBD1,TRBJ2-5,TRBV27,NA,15,TGTGCCAGCAGTTTATCCCCGGGGACAGTAGAGACCCAGTACTTC,CASSLSPGTVETQYF
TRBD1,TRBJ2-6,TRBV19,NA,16,TGTGCCAGTAGTAAGCAGGGGGCGTATGGGGCCAACGTCCTGACTTTC,CASSKQGAYGANVLTF
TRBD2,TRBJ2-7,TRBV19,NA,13,TGTGCCGTCTCCGGACTAGCGGACTACGAGCAGTACTTC,CAVSGLADYEQYF
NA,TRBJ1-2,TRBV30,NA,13,TGTGCCTGGACTGAAGAGGGGGATAGGGGCTACACCTTC,CAWTEEGDRGYTF
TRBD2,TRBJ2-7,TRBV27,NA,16,TGTGCCAGCAGTTCCCAACCGCCCACGGGAGGCTACGAGCAGTACTTC,CASSSQPPTGGYEQYF
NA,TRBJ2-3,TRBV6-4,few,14,TGTGCCAGCAGTGAAGAGGAGAACACAGATACGCAGTATTTT,CASSEEENTDTQYF
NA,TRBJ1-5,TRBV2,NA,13,TGTGCCAGCAGCAGGGACTTTAATCAGCCCCAGCATTTT,CASSRDFNQPQHF
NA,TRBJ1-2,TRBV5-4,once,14,TGTGCCAGCAGTTACCGGGGGTCTAACTATGGCTACACCTTC,CASSYRGSNYGYTF
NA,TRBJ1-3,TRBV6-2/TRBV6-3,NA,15,TGTGCCAGCAGTTACTCGAGACAGTCCGGAAACACCATATATTTT,CASSYSRQSGNTIYF
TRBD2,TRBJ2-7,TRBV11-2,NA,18,TGTGCCAGCAGCCTAAGGGGCTCCCAAGCGGGAGGGTCCTACGAGCAGTACTTC,CASSLRGSQAGGSYEQYF
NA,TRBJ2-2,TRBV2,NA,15,TGTGCCAGCAGTCCGGACAGAGTGAACACCGGGGAGCTGTTTTTT,CASSPDRVNTGELFF
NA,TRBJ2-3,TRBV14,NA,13,TGTGCCAGCAGCCAAGGGGGGCCAGATACGCAGTATTTT,CASSQGGPDTQYF
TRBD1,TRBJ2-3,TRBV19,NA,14,TGTGCCAGCCACCGGGACAGGGACACAGATACGCAGTATTTT,CASHRDRDTDTQYF
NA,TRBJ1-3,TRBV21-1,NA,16,TGTGCCAGCAGCCTTGGCGAGACAGGGGACGGAAACACCATATATTTT,CASSLGETGDGNTIYF
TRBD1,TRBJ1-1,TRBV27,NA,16,TGTGCCAGCAAATCCGTGACAGGGGTTATGTACACTGAAGCTTTCTTT,CASKSVTGVMYTEAFF
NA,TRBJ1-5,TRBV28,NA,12,TGTGCCAGCAGTTCCTCGGGGCAGCCCCAGCATTTT,CASSSSGQPQHF
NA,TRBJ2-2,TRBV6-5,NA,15,TGTGCCAGCAGGCCCCAGGGGATTGGGGCCGGGGAGCTGTTTTTT,CASRPQGIGAGELFF
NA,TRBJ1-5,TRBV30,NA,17,TGTGCCTGGAGCCCCCGCGCGGGGCATATCAGCAATCAGCCCCAGCATTTT,CAWSPRAGHISNQPQHF
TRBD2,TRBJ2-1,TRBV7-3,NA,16,TGTGCCAGCGTAATATGGACTAGCGGGTATTACAATGAGCAGTTCTTC,CASVIWTSGYYNEQFF
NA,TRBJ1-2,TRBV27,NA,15,TGTGCCAGCAGTTTCAGGGGCGGAGCTAACTATGGCTACACCTTC,CASSFRGGANYGYTF
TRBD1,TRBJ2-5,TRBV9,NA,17,TGTGCCAGCAGCGTAGAGTCCTCCGGGACAGGGGACGAGACCCAGTACTTC,CASSVESSGTGDETQYF
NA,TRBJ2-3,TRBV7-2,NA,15,TGTGCCAGCAGCGCGGGGTTGGTCGGCACAGATACGCAGTATTTT,CASSAGLVGTDTQYF
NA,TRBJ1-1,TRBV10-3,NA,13,TGTGCCATCAGTGCAGATTTTAACACTGAAGCTTTCTTT,CAISADFNTEAFF
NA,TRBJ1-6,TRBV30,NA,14,TGTGCCTGGAGCTGGGGCGATTCAAATTCACCCCTCCACTTT,CAWSWGDSNSPLHF
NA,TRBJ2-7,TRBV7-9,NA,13,TGTGCCAGCAGCTTGACTCCCTACTACGAGCAGTACTTC,CASSLTPYYEQYF
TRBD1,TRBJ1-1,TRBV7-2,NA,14,TGTGCCAGCAGCCCGGGGGACAGGGGTACTGAAGCTTTCTTT,CASSPGDRGTEAFF
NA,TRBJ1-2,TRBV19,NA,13,TGTGCCAGTAGGGGGGGGCGAAGCTATGGCTACACCTTC,CASRGGRSYGYTF
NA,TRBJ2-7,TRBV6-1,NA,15,TGTGCCAGCAGTGAAGTCGACAGCCAAGCCTACGAGCAGTACTTC,CASSEVDSQAYEQYF
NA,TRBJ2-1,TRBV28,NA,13,TGTGCCAGCAGCAGAGCAGGGTCTTTTGAGCAGTTCTTC,CASSRAGSFEQFF
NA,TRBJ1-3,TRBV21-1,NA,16,TGTGCCAGCAGCAAAGGTCGGAGCCGGGTGGGAAACACCATATATTTT,CASSKGRSRVGNTIYF
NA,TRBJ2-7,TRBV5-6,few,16,TGTGCCAGCAGCTCGACCTCCGGACCCCCCGGGGGCGAGCAGTACTTC,CASSSTSGPPGGEQYF